This entry lists 10 T cell receptor beta chains sequenced from one sample in a study of early T cells in non-severe SARS-CoV-2 infection. TCRdb redid the calling of the 5' RACE reads with MiXCR, one entry per CDR3 protein. The data show tens of thousands of distinct CDR3 sequences, roughly a tenth seen once. The source was whole blood, collected at baseline. Receptor source: an adult who was a healthcare worker with PCR-confirmed SARS-CoV-2 infection or an uninfected control (not recorded which).

The V and J genes are TRBV19 and TRBJ1-4, with D perhaps matching TRBD1 (5 bases). Trimming stripped 8 bases from V and 8 bases from J, with 15 bases between. The CDR3 consists of 13 residues. From germline, CDR1 is LNHDA and CDR2 SQIVND (reference sequence). The CDR3 loop is CASRGGVNEKLFF. The CDR3, as DNA: TGTGCCAGTCGGGGGGGAGTTAACGAAAAACTGTTTTTT.

This clonotype was counted only a few times. The rearrangement links TRBV7-3 to TRBJ2-7, with 8 bases aligning to TRBD2. This CDR3 contains 15 residues. Germline CDR1 SGHTA, CDR2 FQGTGA. Unmatched junction bases numbered 8, after V lost 5 bases and J lost 2 bases. The CDR3 sequence is CASSTSGGQTYEQYF. CDR3 nucleotide sequence: TGTGCCAGCAGCACCAGCGGGGGCCAGACCTACGAGCAGTACTTC.

This clonotype turned up a few times. J is TRBJ2-2 and V is TRBV5-4; D not certain. Germline V gene lookup returns CDR1 SGHNT and CDR2 YYREEE (reference sequence). V lost 6 bases and J 6 bases, leaving 12 bases between the germline ends. This CDR3 is built from 13 residues. The CDR3 bases are TGTGCCAGCACTCCCGTAGGCTCCGGGGAGCTGTTTTTT. It encodes CASTPVGSGELFF.

This clonotype has a handful of counts. The chain links TRBV2 to TRBJ2-3; D is ambiguous. This CDR3 is 13 amino acids long. Trimming pared 3 bases from V and 4 bases from J, leaving 8 bases between. The V gene's germline CDR1 is SNHLY and CDR2 FYNNEI. This CDR3 is CASSENVPDTQYF. The CDR3 DNA sequence: TGTGCCAGCAGTGAGAATGTGCCAGATACGCAGTATTTT.

This clonotype appeared a few times. This chain joins TRBV7-9 and TRBJ2-1, with 10 positions matching TRBD1. Trimming removed 2 bases from V and 4 bases from J; junction bases left unmatched: 2. The length of the CDR3 is 15 residues. Germline CDR1 SEHNR, CDR2 FQNEAQ (reference sequence). The chain's CDR3 is CASSLRTGGYNEQFF. DNA for the CDR3: TGTGCCAGCAGCTTACGGACAGGGGGATACAATGAGCAGTTCTTC.

Ten or more counts support this clonotype. CDR3 nucleotide sequence: TGTGCCAGCAGCCAGGACTACTACAATGAGCAGTTCTTC. This encodes CASSQDYYNEQFF. The chain uses TRBV11-2 and TRBJ2-1; tentatively, D is TRBD2 (6 bases). CDR1 and CDR2 from the germline V gene are SGHAT and FQNNGV. The CDR3 is 13 residues long. The V end lost 5 bases, the J end lost 3 bases, and 8 bases lay between the germline ends.

In this sample, this clonotype turned up many times. The chain combines TRBV6-6 with TRBJ1-1; D uncertain. The V gene's germline CDR1 is MNHNY and CDR2 SVGAGI (reference sequence). This CDR3 spans 13 amino acids. Trimming removed 6 bases at V and 1 base at J, with 9 bases between. The CDR3 protein is CASSPWPNTEAFF. For the CDR3, the DNA is TGTGCCAGCAGCCCCTGGCCGAACACTGAAGCTTTCTTT.

This clonotype was recorded at least ten times. The genes are TRBV4-2 and TRBJ2-1; TRBD2 is a possible D gene (6 bases). This CDR3 comprises 12 residues. In germline, CDR1 is LGHNA, CDR2 YNFKEQ. With 0 bases removed from V and 14 bases from J, the gap between germline ends came to 11 bases. CDR3 nucleotides: TGTGCCAGCAGCCAAGATAGGCGGGGAAAGTTCTTC. Residues: CASSQDRRGKFF.

This clonotype was observed at least ten times. The V and J genes are TRBV4-3 and TRBJ2-6; the D gene is possibly TRBD2 (5 bases). This CDR3 region has 17 residues. CDR1 is LGHNA and CDR2 is YSLEER in the germline V gene. Trimming took 0 bases from V and 4 from J, leaving 13 bases between them. The CDR3, as DNA: TGCGCCAGCAGCCAAGAGACGTCTACGGGAGGGGCCAACGTCCTGACTTTC. Translating gives CASSQETSTGGANVLTF.

The gene calls are TRBV19 and TRBJ2-2; D is possibly TRBD1 or TRBD2 (6 bases each). Trimming removed 6 bases from V and 4 bases from J, with 18 bases in between. Germline loops: CDR1 LNHDA, CDR2 SQIVND (reference sequence). The CDR3 totals 16 residues. The CDR3 nucleotides read TGTGCCAGTAGCGGAAGAGGGGGGCTAACCACCGGGGAGCTGTTTTTT. Its translation: CASSGRGGLTTGELFF. Complete variable domain (other parts from reference TRBV19 and TRBJ2-2): DGGITQSPKYLFRKEGQNVTLSCEQNLNHDAMYWYRQDPGQGLRLIYYSQIVNDFQKGDIAEGYSVSREKKESFPLTVTSAQKNPTAFYLCASSGRGGLTTGELFFGEGSRLTVL.